The source of this TCR beta chain is a study of beta chain features in type 1 diabetes (dated by TCRdb to 2016 to 2018). For the study in its entirety: Patients and healthy donors did not differ in mean age, gender distribution, total cell number or subset yield. Across all samples, almost 110 million sorted cells were examined, and cell number per subset correlated strongly with RNA yield. The study compared the TCRB repertoires of sorted circulating CD4+ T cell subsets in recently diagnosed type 1 diabetes patients with those in matched healthy donors. Regulatory and stem cell-like memory subsets were obtained from only 8 patients and about eight healthy donors, while naive and central memory subsets were obtained from all 28 donors. What the work shows at the level of the full study, not this receptor alone: A moderate but significant shortening of TCRB CDR3 length was observed in type 1 diabetes patients in all four CD4+ subsets. At VDJ recombination sites, type 1 diabetes patients had fewer insertions and more deleted nucleotides, which implies abnormalities in thymic rearrangement. Sequencing cDNA rather than genomic DNA could over-represent highly expressing activated cells, although activation and CD3 levels did not differ between groups. PCR may preferentially amplify shorter templates, but because patient and control samples were amplified and corrected together, any resulting skew would affect both groups equally. Naive, central memory and regulatory TCRB repertoires appeared to be more alike among patients than among healthy donors. HLA sub-analyses involved small numbers of individuals, so any influence of HLA type on TCRB rearrangement remained unresolved.

With regard to this clone: What antigen it recognizes has not been identified. No base quality values were provided; no much bigger clone lies one nucleotide off.

Each donor gave one peripheral blood draw, averaging roughly 120 mL, which was collected into heparinised tubes. A BD FACSAria II was used to sort naive, central memory, regulatory and stem cell-like memory CD4+ T cells with a panel that included CD45RO, CCR7, CD25, CD127, CD95 and CD27. A purity above 98% was achieved for all sorted populations. PBMCs were separated immediately by Lymphoprep density gradient centrifugation and were stained directly, without being cultured. So that batch effects would be minimized, each experiment stained and sorted samples in pairs, pairing one healthy donor with one patient. All of the isolated RNA was reverse transcribed with the High Capacity cDNA Reverse Transcription Kit, so expressed TCRB transcripts were sequenced. Naive, central memory and regulatory T cell samples underwent deep immunoSEQ sequencing, averaging about 3.3 million total reads per sample. After sorted cells were lysed in RLT buffer, RNA was extracted with DNase-treated RNeasy Micro or Mini kits, with the choice depending on cell number. Each cell subset was processed separately to prevent cross-contamination, with patient and healthy donor samples processed together. TCRB sequences were amplified from cDNA with the immunoSEQ multiplex PCR, producing 87-bp fragments spanning the CDR3 region. The amplicons were sequenced using the Illumina HiSeq platform. In the source study's methods: PCR bias was computationally corrected using synthetic template baselines, reads within Hamming distance 2 were collapsed, and singletons that could not be merged were discarded. Reads were aligned against IMGT to assign V, D and J genes, CDR3 length and insertions or deletions at six rearrangement sites. Clonotype counts were normalized to sorted cell number within each subset before computing true diversity and Gini coefficients with the tcR R package. Repertoire sharing was quantified using the overlap coefficient calculated on TCRB nucleotide sequences. TCRdb obtained this table from immuneACCESS and retained in-frame rearrangements with V and J assigned. These tables miss some clones; where compared with another copy, unresolved V genes account for less than half of the shortfall, and the remainder is unexplained. V and J calls and clone size are as listed in that table; D and trimming were resolved from the DNA. This sample lists under 300,000 clones; about 26% were detected once. Approximately 4% of the sample is held by the ten biggest clonotypes.

From the germline V gene, CDR1 is SGHAT and CDR2 is FQNNGV. The CDR3, cysteine through phenylalanine, is 14 amino acids long. Only the CDR3 part of the read is kept: 42 bases, read in frame from the first base. Trimming takes 5 bases from V and 5 bases from J, and the germline ends sit 12 bases apart. The TCR sequence derives from a man in his thirties or forties in good health. The sample was central memory CD4+ T cells from blood. The chain couples TRBV11-2 to TRBJ2-2; the D segment could be TRBD1, given 6 matching bases. The bases read TGTGCCAGCAGCCCCGTAACAGGGACCGGGGAGCTGTTTTTT. The translation is CASSPVTGTGELFF.